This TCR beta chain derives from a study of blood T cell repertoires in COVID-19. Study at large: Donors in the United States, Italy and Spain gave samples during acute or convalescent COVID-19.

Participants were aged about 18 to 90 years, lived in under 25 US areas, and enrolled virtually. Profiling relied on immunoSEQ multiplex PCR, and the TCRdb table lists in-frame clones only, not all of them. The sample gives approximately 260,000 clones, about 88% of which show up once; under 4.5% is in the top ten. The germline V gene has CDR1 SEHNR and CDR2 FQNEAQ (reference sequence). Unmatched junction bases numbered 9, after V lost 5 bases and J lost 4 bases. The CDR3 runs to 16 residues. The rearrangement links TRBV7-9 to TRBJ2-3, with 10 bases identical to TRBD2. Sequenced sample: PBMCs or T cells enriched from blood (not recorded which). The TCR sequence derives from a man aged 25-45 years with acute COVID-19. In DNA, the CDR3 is TGTGCCAGCAGCCTTATTCTAGCGGGAGACGCAGATACGCAGTATTTT. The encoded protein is CASSLILAGDADTQYF.